The 9 T cell receptor beta chains reported below all come from one sample, sequenced in a study of OX40 agonist ivuxolimab in advanced cancers. The table came from immunoSEQ multiplex PCR; TCRdb's copy has only in-frame clones and leaves some out. The sample consists of about 16,000 clones, around four fifths of them appearing once. This material consisted of CD4+ or CD8+ T cells sorted from blood, taken in a trial of the OX40 agonist ivuxolimab. These receptors came from an adult with an advanced solid tumor such as melanoma, head and neck, liver or kidney cancer.

This clone was detected once. This chain joins TRBV21-1 and TRBJ2-7; the D call TRBD2 from the table was never checked on the DNA. TRBV21-1 is a pseudogene locus. The CDR3 has 9 amino acids. The CDR3 loop reads CAIEYEQYF. CDR3 coding DNA: TGTGCCATCGAGTACGAGCAGTACTTC.

This chain connects TRBV15 to TRBJ1-1; TRBD1 agrees at 10 bases. Trimming cost V 0 bases and J 5 bases; bases outside gene matches: 3. The germline CDR1 and CDR2 sequences are LNHNV and YYDKDF (reference sequence). The CDR3 spans 15 residues. CDR3 protein: CATSRDRTGGTEAFF. In DNA form, the CDR3 reads TGTGCCACCAGCAGAGATAGGACAGGGGGAACTGAAGCTTTCTTT.

V usage is TRBV27 and J usage is TRBJ2-7; 9 nucleotides match TRBD1. This CDR3 region has 13 residues. Germline assignment: CDR1 MNHEY and CDR2 SMNVEV (reference sequence). V shed 3 bases and J 5 bases; nucleotides not matched to a gene: 2. The CDR3 bases are TGTGCCAGCAGTTTCGGGACAGGGAACGAGCAGTACTTC. Its translation: CASSFGTGNEQYF.

The genes are TRBV5-1 and TRBJ1-1, with a tentative D call TRBD1 (5 bases). The V gene lost 4 bases and the J gene lost 13 bases, with 17 bases spanning the gap. The CDR3 covers 12 residues. The germline V gene has CDR1 SGHRS and CDR2 YFSETQ. DNA of the CDR3: TGCGCCAGCAGCACTGGACAACCTGAGGTTTTCTTT. It translates to CASSTGQPEVFF.

The chain recombines TRBV28 with TRBJ2-2; D is unresolved. The CDR3 has 12 amino acids. Germline assignment: CDR1 MDHEN and CDR2 SYDVKM. V was clipped by 3 bases and J by 6 bases, with 5 bases between them. The CDR3 coding sequence is TGTGCCAGCAGTTTTCTAGCCGGGGAGCTGTTTTTT. This codes for CASSFLAGELFF.

This chain joins TRBV19 and TRBJ1-1, with D possibly being TRBD1 (5 bases). Germline V gene lookup returns CDR1 LNHDA and CDR2 SQIVND (reference sequence). V was pared by 5 bases and J by 2 bases, with 6 bases between. The CDR3 consists of 12 residues. CDR3 coding DNA: TGTGCCAGTAGTTGGGGCAACACTGAAGCTTTCTTT. As protein: CASSWGNTEAFF.

The table lists this clone with a count of one. V and J are TRBV7-8 and TRBJ2-7; 9 nucleotides line up with TRBD1. Germline CDR1 reads SGHVS; CDR2 reads FQNEAQ. CDR3 length: 15 amino acids. Trimming cost V 4 bases and J 0 bases; bases outside gene matches: 4. CDR3 coding DNA: TGTGCCAGCAGCTCGTGGACAGGGGACTCCTACGAGCAGTACTTC. Amino acid sequence: CASSSWTGDSYEQYF.

The chain uses TRBV4-3 and TRBJ2-5; D may be TRBD1 (6 bases). V was pared by 1 base and J by 4 bases, with 13 bases between. Germline-derived CDR1 and CDR2 are LGHNA and YSLEER. The CDR3 has 15 residues. The CDR3 protein is CASSQVGGVGETQYF. CDR3 bases: TGCGCCAGCAGCCAAGTTGGGGGCGTGGGAGAGACCCAGTACTTC.

This chain uses TRBV7-9 with TRBJ2-7; 14 nucleotides match TRBD2. The CDR3 is 17 residues long. The V segment lost 5 bases and the J segment 0 bases; nucleotides outside the gene matches: 6. Germline CDR1 SEHNR, CDR2 FQNEAQ (reference sequence). The CDR3 DNA reads as TGTGCCAGCAGCCCAGACGGACTAGCGGGGGGCTCCTACGAGCAGTACTTC. As protein: CASSPDGLAGGSYEQYF. The full variable domain, completed using reference TRBV7-9 and TRBJ2-7, is DTGVSQNPRHKITKRGQNVTFRCDPISEHNRLYWYRQTLGQGPEFLTYFQNEAQLEKSRLLSDRFSAERPKGSFSTLEIQRTEQGDSAMYLCASSPDGLAGGSYEQYFGPGTRLTVT.